The clone carrying this T cell receptor beta chain was detected only a few times. TCR beta CDR3 sequences were amplified from RNA transcripts. The primer set for the first-round RT-PCR of the TCR CDR3 was HTBI. MiXCR was run by TCRdb on the multiplex PCR reads, yielding one entry per CDR3 protein. The sample includes about 460,000 distinct CDR3 sequences, about 22% seen only once; the top ten take 45% to 50%. The data originate from a study of T cells in Graves' hyperthyroidism and ophthalmopathy. Sample: blood. This clonotype was obtained from a woman aged 65 to 85 with Graves' ophthalmopathy.

The CDR3 here is CASSQDLGPGNEQFF. CDR3 nucleotides: TGTGCCAGCAGCCAAGATCTGGGCCCGGGAAATGAGCAGTTCTTC. The J gene is TRBJ2-1, the V gene TRBV14, with D maybe TRBD2 (5 bases). This CDR3 has 15 amino acids. The germline V gene has CDR1 SGHDN and CDR2 FVKESK. V gave up 0 bases and J gave up 7 bases, with 13 bases separating them.